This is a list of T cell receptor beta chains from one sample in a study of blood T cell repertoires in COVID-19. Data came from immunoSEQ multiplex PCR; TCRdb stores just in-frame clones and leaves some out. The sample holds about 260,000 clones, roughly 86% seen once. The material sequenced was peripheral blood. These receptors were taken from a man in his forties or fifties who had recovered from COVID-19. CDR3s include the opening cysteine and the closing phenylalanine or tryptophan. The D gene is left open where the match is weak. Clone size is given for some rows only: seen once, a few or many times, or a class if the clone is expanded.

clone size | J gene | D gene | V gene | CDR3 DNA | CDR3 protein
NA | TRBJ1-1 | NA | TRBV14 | TGTGCCAGCAGACCCAGGGGTCTGAACACTGAAGCTTTCTTT | CASRPRGLNTEAFF
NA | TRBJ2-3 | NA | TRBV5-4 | TGTGCCAGCAGCTCCCCGGGATGGGGAGCTAGCACAGATACGCAGTATTTT | CASSSPGWGASTDTQYF
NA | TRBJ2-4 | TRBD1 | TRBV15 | TGTGCCACTAAAACAGGGGGCAGAAACATTCAGTACTTC | CATKTGGRNIQYF
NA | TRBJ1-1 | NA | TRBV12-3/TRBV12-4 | TGTGCCAGCAGTTCCTGGCATGAAGCTTTCTTT | CASSSWHEAFF
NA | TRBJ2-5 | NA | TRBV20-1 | TGCAGTGCTATCCATCAAGAGACCCAGTACTTC | CSAIHQETQYF
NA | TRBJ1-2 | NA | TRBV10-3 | TGTGCCATCAGCTCTCCGACGGCGCCGGGTCATGGCTACACCTTC | CAISSPTAPGHGYTF
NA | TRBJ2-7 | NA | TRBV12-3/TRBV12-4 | TGTGCCAGCAGTACCGGACAGCTGGGGCTCTCCCACTTC | CASSTGQLGLSHF
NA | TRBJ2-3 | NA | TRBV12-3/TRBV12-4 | TGTGCCAGCAGTTGGAGGGCGGATACGCAGTATTTT | CASSWRADTQYF
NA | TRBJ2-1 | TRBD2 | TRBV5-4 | TGTGCCAGCAACAAGGGGGCGGGAGGGTCCTCCTACAATGAGCAGTTCTTC | CASNKGAGGSSYNEQFF
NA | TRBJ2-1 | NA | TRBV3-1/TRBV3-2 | TGTGCCAGCAGCCAAGAGACAATGAATGAGCAGTTCTTC | CASSQETMNEQFF
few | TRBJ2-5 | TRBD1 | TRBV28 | TGTGCCAGCAGTGCGGACAGGCAAGAGACCCAGTACTTC | CASSADRQETQYF
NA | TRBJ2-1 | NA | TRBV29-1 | TGCAGCGTTGAAGATACAGGCTTAGGGGAGCAGTTCTTC | CSVEDTGLGEQFF
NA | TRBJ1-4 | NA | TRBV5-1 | TGCGCCAGCCGCCAGGGCGCAACTAATGAAAAACTGTTTTTT | CASRQGATNEKLFF
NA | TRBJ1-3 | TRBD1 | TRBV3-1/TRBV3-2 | TGTGCCAGCAGCCCTGGGACAGTCGGAAACACCATATATTTT | CASSPGTVGNTIYF
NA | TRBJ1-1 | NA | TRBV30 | TGTGCCTGGAGTGTACGACAGCTAATGAACACTGAAGCTTTCTTT | CAWSVRQLMNTEAFF
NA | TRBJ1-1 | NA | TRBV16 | TGTGCCAGCAGCCAATCACAGATCGAAGCTTTCTTT | CASSQSQIEAFF
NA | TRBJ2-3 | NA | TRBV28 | TGTGCCAGCAGTATCCTAGGGGGCACAGATACGCAGTATTTT | CASSILGGTDTQYF
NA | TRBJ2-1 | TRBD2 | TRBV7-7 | TGTGCCAGCAGCGGAGGACTAGCCCGTTCCAATGAGCAGTTCTTC | CASSGGLARSNEQFF
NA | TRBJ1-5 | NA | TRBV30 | TGTGCCTGGAGTGGGGGGGGAAGCAATCAGCCCCAGCATTTT | CAWSGGGSNQPQHF
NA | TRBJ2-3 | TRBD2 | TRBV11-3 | TGTGCCAGCAGCACAGGAATGACTAGCGGGAGCACAGATACGCAGTATTTT | CASSTGMTSGSTDTQYF
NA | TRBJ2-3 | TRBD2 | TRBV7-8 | TGTGCCAGCAGCCCACGGACTAGCGGGGTTGGCACAGATACGCAGTATTTT | CASSPRTSGVGTDTQYF
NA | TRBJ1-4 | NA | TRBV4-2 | TGTGCCAGCAGCCAACCAAGAGGGATAGTGAGTGAAAAACTGTTTTTT | CASSQPRGIVSEKLFF
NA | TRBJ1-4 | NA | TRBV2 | TGTGCCAGCAGACCTACGGGTAGCAATGAAAAACTGTTTTTT | CASRPTGSNEKLFF
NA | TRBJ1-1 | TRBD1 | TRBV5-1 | TGCGTCAGCAGCCCGGGACAGGGGATAAAAGCTTTCTTT | CVSSPGQGIKAFF
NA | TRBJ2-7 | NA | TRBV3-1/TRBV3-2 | TGTGCCAGCTCGGACAGTACCTACGAGCAGTACTTC | CASSDSTYEQYF
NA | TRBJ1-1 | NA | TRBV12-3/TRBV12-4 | TGTGCCAGCAGCAGGACACAGGGCACTGAAGCTTTCTTT | CASSRTQGTEAFF
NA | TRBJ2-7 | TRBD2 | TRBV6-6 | TGTGCCAGCAGTTACCGTGCGGGAGGCAGCGAGCAGTACTTC | CASSYRAGGSEQYF
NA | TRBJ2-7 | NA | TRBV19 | TGTGCCAGTAGTATAACAATAACGGCAGGGGCTTACGAGCAGTACTTC | CASSITITAGAYEQYF
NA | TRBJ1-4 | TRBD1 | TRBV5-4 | TGTGCCAGCAGCTACGGGACAGATAATGAAAAACTGTTTTTT | CASSYGTDNEKLFF
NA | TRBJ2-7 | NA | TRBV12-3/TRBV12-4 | TGTGCCAGCAGTTTAGGGGCCGGCGAGCAGTACTTC | CASSLGAGEQYF
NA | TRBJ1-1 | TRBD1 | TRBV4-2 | TGTGCCAGCAGCCGCCCAGAGGCCCGCGACAGGGTATTCGCTGAAGCTTTCTTT | CASSRPEARDRVFAEAFF
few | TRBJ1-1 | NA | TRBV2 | TGTGCCAGCAGTGAGAGGCAGGGGAGCACTGAAGCTTTCTTT | CASSERQGSTEAFF
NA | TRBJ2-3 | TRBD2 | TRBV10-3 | TGTGCCATCATGGGAGGGGACACAGATACGCAGTATTTT | CAIMGGDTDTQYF
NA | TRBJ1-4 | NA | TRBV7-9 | TGTGCCAGCAGCTCCCAAAGACAGCATGCAACTAATGAAAAACTGTTTTTT | CASSSQRQHATNEKLFF
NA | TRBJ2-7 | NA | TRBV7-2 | TGTGCCAGCAGCTTAGACCGGGGGGCTACCTACGAGCAGTACTTC | CASSLDRGATYEQYF
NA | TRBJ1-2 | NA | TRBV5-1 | TGCGCCAGCACCCCGGGGGGAAGAGCGATCTATGGCTACACCTTC | CASTPGGRAIYGYTF
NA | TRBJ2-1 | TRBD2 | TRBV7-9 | TGTGCCAGCAGCTCAAGCGGGGGGAATTACAATGAGCAGTTCTTC | CASSSSGGNYNEQFF
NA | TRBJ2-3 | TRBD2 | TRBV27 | TGTGCCAGCAGTTCCCTAAAGACTAGCGGGGACACAGATACGCAGTATTTT | CASSSLKTSGDTDTQYF
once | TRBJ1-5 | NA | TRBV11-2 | TGTGCCAGCAGCCCTCAGCGGGGTCCCAATCAGCCCCAGCATTTT | CASSPQRGPNQPQHF
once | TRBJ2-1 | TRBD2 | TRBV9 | TGTGCCAGCAGCGTACTTGGGACTAGCGGGAGTAATGAGCAGTTCTTC | CASSVLGTSGSNEQFF
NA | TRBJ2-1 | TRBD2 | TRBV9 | TGTGCCAGCAGCCCCCTAGGGCGCCCCGGGGGGAATGAGCAGTTCTTC | CASSPLGRPGGNEQFF
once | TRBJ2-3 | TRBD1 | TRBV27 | TGTGCCAGCAGTAAGTTGCCCAGGGGGCGCTTCTCAGATACGCAGTATTTT | CASSKLPRGRFSDTQYF
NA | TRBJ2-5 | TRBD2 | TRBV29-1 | TGCAGCGGACGGCGGGGGGCTATCAAAGAGACCCAGTACTTC | CSGRRGAIKETQYF
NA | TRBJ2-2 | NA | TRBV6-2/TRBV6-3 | TGTGCCAGCAGTAGAACAGGGTACACCGGGGAGCTGTTTTTT | CASSRTGYTGELFF
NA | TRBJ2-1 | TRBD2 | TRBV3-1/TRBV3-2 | TGTGCCAGCAGCCAAGAGATCCTAGCGGGGAACAATGAGCAGTTCTTC | CASSQEILAGNNEQFF
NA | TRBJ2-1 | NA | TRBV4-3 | TGCGCCAGCAGCCAAGTGGCCGCTCCTTACAATGAGCAGTTCTTC | CASSQVAAPYNEQFF
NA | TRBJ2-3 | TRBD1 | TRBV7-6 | TGTGCCAGCAGCTTAGGCCCGGGACAGACCACAGATACGCAGTATTTT | CASSLGPGQTTDTQYF
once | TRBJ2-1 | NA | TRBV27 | TGTGCCAGCAGTACCCCGGGAAATGAGCAGTTCTTC | CASSTPGNEQFF
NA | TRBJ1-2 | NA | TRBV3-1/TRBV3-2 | TGTGCCAGCAGCCCAGGACAGTCCTATGGCTACACCTTC | CASSPGQSYGYTF
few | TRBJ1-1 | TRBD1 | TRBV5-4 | TGTGCCAGCAGCTTGGGGGACAGGGAAGCTTTCTTT | CASSLGDREAFF
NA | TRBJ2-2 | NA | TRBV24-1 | TGTGCCACCAGCCAGGGGCCCGGGGAGCTGTTTTTT | CATSQGPGELFF
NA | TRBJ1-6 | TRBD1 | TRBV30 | TGTGCCTGGAGGGGGGACAGACTAAATTCACCCCTCCACTTT | CAWRGDRLNSPLHF
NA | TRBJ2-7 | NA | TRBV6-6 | TGTGCCAGCAGTCCCCTCAGGGTAGCTGGACCAACCTACGAGCAGTACTTC | CASSPLRVAGPTYEQYF
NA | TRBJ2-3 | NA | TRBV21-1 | TGTGCCAGCAGAGATGGGAGGGGTTCAGATACGCAGTATTTT | CASRDGRGSDTQYF
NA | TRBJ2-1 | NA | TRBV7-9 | TGTGCCAGCAGCTTTCAACAGGGAAGGGAGCAGTTCTTC | CASSFQQGREQFF
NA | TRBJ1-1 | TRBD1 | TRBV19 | TGTGCCAGTAGCCCATTCGGACAGGGGAACGTTGAAGCTTTCTTT | CASSPFGQGNVEAFF
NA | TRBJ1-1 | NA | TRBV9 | TGTGCCAGCAGCGTAGCTCAGGCGTCCAACACTGAAGCTTTCTTT | CASSVAQASNTEAFF
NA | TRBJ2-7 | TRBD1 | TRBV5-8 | TGTGCCAGCAGCTTGGGGTGGACAGGGGGCTTCGAGCAGTACTTC | CASSLGWTGGFEQYF
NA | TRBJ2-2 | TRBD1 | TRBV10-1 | TGCGCCAGCAGTGAGCAGGGGGCGATCGACACCGGGGAGCTGTTTTTT | CASSEQGAIDTGELFF
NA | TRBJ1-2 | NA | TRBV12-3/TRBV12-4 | TGTGCCAGCAGGGCCACAGTCTATGGCTACACCTTC | CASRATVYGYTF